This is a list of T cell receptor beta chains from one sample in a study of a mutant IDH1 vaccine in newly diagnosed glioma. Measured with immunoSEQ multiplex PCR; TCRdb has only the in-frame clones, and not every one. Of some 61,000 clones listed, about 86% are singletons. This sample comprised PBMCs, obtained from a glioma patient treated with radiotherapy, temozolomide or both. The receptor source for this set is a man aged 30 to 39 with glioma. CDR3s include the opening cysteine and the closing phenylalanine or tryptophan. The order of the fields is J gene, V gene, D gene, clone size, CDR3 DNA, CDR3 protein. D genes are given only for firm matches. A row's size may be missing; if present it is once, few, many or a size class.

j_call: TRBJ1-5
v_call: TRBV7-9
d_call: -
clone_size: -
cdr3_nt: TGTGCCAGCAGCTTAGGTTCGTCTCAGCCCCAGCATTTT
cdr3_aa: CASSLGSSQPQHF

j_call: TRBJ1-5
v_call: TRBV5-5
d_call: TRBD1
clone_size: -
cdr3_nt: TGTGCCAGCAGTTTTGGACAGGGCAGCAATCAGCCCCAGCATTTT
cdr3_aa: CASSFGQGSNQPQHF

j_call: TRBJ2-1
v_call: TRBV18
d_call: -
clone_size: once
cdr3_nt: TGTGCCAGCTCACCGGGACTTACGTACAATGAGCAGTTCTTC
cdr3_aa: CASSPGLTYNEQFF

j_call: TRBJ1-4
v_call: TRBV18
d_call: TRBD1
clone_size: -
cdr3_nt: TGTGCCAGCTCACCACCGAGGACAGGGCGGGAAAAACTGTTTTTT
cdr3_aa: CASSPPRTGREKLFF

j_call: TRBJ2-7
v_call: TRBV28
d_call: -
clone_size: -
cdr3_nt: TGTGCCAGCACCCACTGGACATCGCTGGTGGTGGAGCAGTACTTC
cdr3_aa: CASTHWTSLVVEQYF

j_call: TRBJ2-7
v_call: TRBV7-6
d_call: TRBD2
clone_size: -
cdr3_nt: TGTGCCAGCAGCTCCAAAACCGACCCTGGCCTAGCGGGGGTAAAGCAGTACTTC
cdr3_aa: CASSSKTDPGLAGVKQYF

j_call: TRBJ1-5
v_call: TRBV28
d_call: TRBD1
clone_size: -
cdr3_nt: TGTGCCAGCAGTTTGGAAGGGGGCGGCAGCAATCAGCCCCAGCATTTT
cdr3_aa: CASSLEGGGSNQPQHF

j_call: TRBJ1-5
v_call: TRBV19
d_call: TRBD1
clone_size: -
cdr3_nt: TGTGCCAGTAGCATGACAGGGACTTATAGCAATCAGCCCCAGCATTTT
cdr3_aa: CASSMTGTYSNQPQHF

j_call: TRBJ2-7
v_call: TRBV7-8
d_call: -
clone_size: -
cdr3_nt: TGTGCCAGCAGCTTATCCGCAAGAAGCTCCTACGAGCAGTACTTC
cdr3_aa: CASSLSARSSYEQYF

j_call: TRBJ2-6
v_call: TRBV6-1
d_call: TRBD1
clone_size: -
cdr3_nt: TGTGCCAGCAGGACAGGGGGCTCTGGGGCCAACGTCCTGACTTTC
cdr3_aa: CASRTGGSGANVLTF

j_call: TRBJ1-5
v_call: TRBV28
d_call: -
clone_size: -
cdr3_nt: TGTGCCAGCAGTTTCGGACACCCTAGCAATCAGCCCCAGCATTTT
cdr3_aa: CASSFGHPSNQPQHF

j_call: TRBJ1-2
v_call: TRBV5-6
d_call: TRBD1
clone_size: -
cdr3_nt: TGTGCCAGCAGCATCGGACAGGGGGCGGTTTACTATGGCTACACCTTC
cdr3_aa: CASSIGQGAVYYGYTF

j_call: TRBJ2-1
v_call: TRBV28
d_call: -
clone_size: -
cdr3_nt: TGTGCCAGCAGTTTATATCCCCCGAGCTCCTACAATGAGCAGTTCTTC
cdr3_aa: CASSLYPPSSYNEQFF

j_call: TRBJ1-5
v_call: TRBV19
d_call: -
clone_size: -
cdr3_nt: TGTGCCAGTAGTATGATTCGGATTTTAGACAATCAGCCCCAGCATTTT
cdr3_aa: CASSMIRILDNQPQHF

j_call: TRBJ2-7
v_call: TRBV4-1
d_call: -
clone_size: -
cdr3_nt: TGCGCCAGCAGCCAAGATAGTTTATCGGAATACGAGCAGTACTTC
cdr3_aa: CASSQDSLSEYEQYF

j_call: TRBJ2-2
v_call: TRBV2
d_call: TRBD2
clone_size: -
cdr3_nt: TGTGCCAGCAATCCCCTAGCGGGGGGGCAGACCGGGGAGCTGTTTTTT
cdr3_aa: CASNPLAGGQTGELFF

j_call: TRBJ1-2
v_call: TRBV7-2
d_call: -
clone_size: -
cdr3_nt: TGTGCCAGCAGCTTAGCAGGGATCTATGGCTACACCTTC
cdr3_aa: CASSLAGIYGYTF

j_call: TRBJ1-2
v_call: TRBV2
d_call: -
clone_size: -
cdr3_nt: TGTGCCAGCAACGGTTATTCGGTTGATGGCTACACCTTC
cdr3_aa: CASNGYSVDGYTF

j_call: TRBJ1-1
v_call: TRBV2
d_call: -
clone_size: few
cdr3_nt: TGTGCCAGCAGATACACAGGGAACACTGAAGCTTTCTTT
cdr3_aa: CASRYTGNTEAFF